Below are 28 T cell receptor beta chains sequenced from a single sample in a study of CXCR3 chemokines and chemotherapy response in bladder cancer (dated by TCRdb to 2022 to 2024). The protocol used for the library was PCR. This sample was sequenced with an Illumina HiSeq 2500. TCRdb took the public reads, trimmed them with fastp at Q25, ran MiXCR for clone calling and kept in-frame beta chains. Rows are unified per CDR3 protein, each entry keeping the most common DNA and genes. The sample records about 8,100 distinct CDR3 sequences, roughly 12% of which are singletons. Of the sample, roughly 15% falls within the top ten clones. The material was obtained from a patient whose treatment included neoadjuvant chemotherapy. The receptor set was obtained from a human donor with bladder cancer that responded to neoadjuvant chemotherapy.

This clonotype was seen ten or more times. The V gene is TRBV7-9, the J gene TRBJ1-1; D is ambiguous. The germline gives CDR1 SEHNR, CDR2 FQNEAQ (reference sequence). The length of the CDR3 is 12 residues. V lost 6 bases, J lost 7 bases, and 12 bases lay in between. CDR3 coding DNA: TGTGCCAGCAGTACCGGGAAACTTGAAGCTTTCTTT. Translating gives CASSTGKLEAFF.

This clonotype was detected ten times or more. The V and J genes are TRBV20-1 and TRBJ2-7; possible D gene TRBD2, 5 bases. The CDR3 runs to 13 residues. Germline CDR1 is DFQATT and CDR2 is SNEGSKA (reference sequence). Trimming removed 6 bases at V and 4 bases at J, with 16 bases between. CDR3 sequence: CSAQRSGVYEQYF. The CDR3 DNA follows: TGCAGTGCCCAGAGATCCGGGGTTTACGAGCAGTACTTC.

This clonotype has ten or more counts. The chain recombines TRBV12-5 with TRBJ2-3, with a tentative D call TRBD1 (5 bases). CDR1 and CDR2 (germline): LGHNT, FRNRAP. Trimming removed 1 base from V and 2 bases from J, with 7 bases in between. CDR3 length: 14 residues. Here the CDR3 DNA reads TGTGCTAGTGGTTTGGAGACAGCCACAGATACGCAGTATTTT. Translated, it gives CASGLETATDTQYF.

By share, this clonotype ranks as medium-sized. The chain joins TRBV6-6 to TRBJ2-1; D is ambiguous. The V end was cut by 2 bases, the J end by 0 bases, with 8 bases between. Germline CDR1 and CDR2: MNHNY and SVGAGI (reference sequence). The CDR3 has 15 amino acids. CDR3 loop: CASSYALSSYNEQFF. The CDR3 nucleotides read TGTGCCAGCAGTTACGCTCTGAGCTCCTACAATGAGCAGTTCTTC.

In its sample, this clonotype was seen a few times. The J gene is TRBJ2-2, the V gene TRBV12-3 or TRBV12-4, with a possible D match to TRBD1 (5 bases). V lost 4 bases, J lost 2 bases, and 14 bases lay in between. There are 16 residues in the CDR3. The CDR3 DNA reads as TGTGCCAGCAGTTGGAGCCCCAGGGTAAACACCGGGGAGCTGTTTTTT. This encodes CASSWSPRVNTGELFF.

The V call is TRBV9, the J call TRBJ2-3; tentative D call: TRBD2 (6 bases). The germline CDR1 and CDR2 sequences are SGDLS and YYNGEE. The CDR3 length is 16 residues. V shed 3 bases and J shed 0 bases, with 14 bases lying between them. The CDR3 sequence: CASSAGTDYSTDTQYF. The CDR3 region has the DNA TGTGCCAGCAGCGCCGGGACGGACTATAGCACAGATACGCAGTATTTT.

By share, this clonotype ranks as medium-sized. The rearrangement joins TRBV6-6 to TRBJ2-3; D remains ambiguous. Per germline, CDR1 MNHNY and CDR2 SVGAGI (reference sequence). This CDR3 contains 14 residues. Trimming stripped 6 bases from V and 2 bases from J, with 12 bases between. CDR3 in DNA: TGTGCCAGCAGCTGGTCTGTTGCCACAGATACGCAGTATTTT. Its protein is CASSWSVATDTQYF.

Ten or more counts support this clonotype. The chain is built from TRBV19 and TRBJ2-5; 11 bases map to TRBD2. The germline gives CDR1 LNHDA, CDR2 SQIVND (reference sequence). The V segment lost 6 bases and the J segment 2 bases; nucleotides outside the gene matches: 5. The CDR3 loop spans 15 amino acids. The CDR3 sequence is CASRTTSGGQETQYF. CDR3 coding DNA: TGTGCCAGTAGGACAACTAGCGGGGGTCAAGAGACCCAGTACTTC.

This clonotype was seen many times. The gene calls are TRBV7-2 and TRBJ1-2; no clear D gene. Trimming stripped 1 base from V and 3 bases from J, with 12 bases between. CDR1 SGHTA and CDR2 FQGNSA come from the germline V gene. CDR3 length: 15 residues. This CDR3 reads CASSLGAGFDYGYTF. CDR3 bases: TGTGCCAGCAGCTTAGGCGCTGGGTTTGACTATGGCTACACCTTC.

In this sample, this clonotype is medium-sized. The genes are TRBV19 and TRBJ2-2; D is uncertain. Germline V gene sequence: CDR1 LNHDA, CDR2 SQIVND (reference sequence). V lost 5 bases and J 0 bases, leaving 4 bases between the germline ends. The length of the CDR3 is 13 residues. The CDR3 region has the DNA TGTGCCAGTAGTTGGGCGAACACCGGGGAGCTGTTTTTT. The encoded protein is CASSWANTGELFF.

This clonotype was seen ten or more times. The chain employs TRBV12-3 or TRBV12-4 and TRBJ1-2; 11 nucleotides agree with TRBD1. The CDR3 contains 14 residues. The V segment lost 2 bases and the J segment 8 bases; nucleotides outside the gene matches: 4. The CDR3 here is CASSLRDRGGGYTF. CDR3 coding DNA: TGTGCCAGCAGTTTAAGGGACAGGGGGGGGGGCTACACCTTC.

The table lists this clonotype with a few counts. This chain connects TRBV5-5 to TRBJ1-1; 7 positions agree with TRBD1. V shed 0 bases and J 5 bases; nucleotides not matched to a gene: 7. The germline V gene has CDR1 SGHKS and CDR2 YYEKEE (reference sequence). CDR3 size: 15 residues. The chain's CDR3 is CASSLEDRLRTEAFF. The DNA for the CDR3 is TGTGCCAGCAGCTTGGAGGACAGGCTACGTACTGAAGCTTTCTTT.

In its sample, this clonotype was seen many times. The gene calls are TRBV19 and TRBJ2-3; D remains unclear. CDR3 length: 13 amino acids. The V end was cut by 1 base, the J end by 5 bases, with 7 bases between. The germline V gene encodes CDR1 LNHDA and CDR2 SQIVND (reference sequence). CDR3 in amino acids: CASSIGFGDTQYF. The CDR3 bases are TGTGCCAGTAGTATAGGTTTTGGAGATACGCAGTATTTT.

This clonotype was seen a handful of times. The chain links TRBV6-1 to TRBJ2-7; 7 bases line up with TRBD1. Germline values: CDR1 MNHNS, CDR2 SASEGT. The CDR3 loop spans 14 amino acids. After removal of 6 bases from V and 2 bases from J, the junction contained 7 bases not matched to a gene. CDR3 in amino acids: CASRVTDRAYEQYF. The CDR3 DNA reads as TGTGCCAGCAGGGTAACTGACAGGGCCTACGAGCAGTACTTC.

Only a few counts were recorded for this clonotype. The CDR3 region is CASSLGSTAYNEQFF. The CDR3 coding sequence is TGTGCCAGCAGCTTAGGTTCGACAGCCTACAATGAGCAGTTCTTC. This chain uses TRBV11-2 with TRBJ2-1; a weak D match, TRBD1 (5 bases). The CDR3 has 15 residues. Trimming left V 1 base short and J 2 bases short, with 9 bases between. Germline V gives CDR1 SGHAT, CDR2 FQNNGV.

This clonotype was counted only a few times. The chain has TRBV5-6 and TRBJ2-2; 8 nucleotides align to TRBD1. The CDR3 extends over 17 amino acids. Germline assignment: CDR1 SGHDT and CDR2 YYEEEE. The V segment lost 0 bases and the J segment 6 bases; nucleotides outside the gene matches: 10. CDR3 sequence: CASSLAEQGAYAGELFF. The CDR3 nucleotides are TGTGCCAGCAGCTTGGCGGAGCAGGGGGCGTATGCCGGGGAGCTGTTTTTT.

Ten or more counts support this clonotype. The chain has TRBV5-6 and TRBJ2-1; tentative D call: TRBD1 (6 bases). Germline lookup yields CDR1 SGHDT and CDR2 YYEEEE. The length of the CDR3 is 15 residues. Trimming took off 0 bases at V and 7 bases at J, with 14 bases between the two ends. The CDR3 DNA is TGTGCCAGCAGCTTGGCGCCAGGGGTAGGAAATGAGCAGTTCTTC. Amino acid sequence: CASSLAPGVGNEQFF. Full variable domain (missing parts from reference TRBV5-6 and TRBJ2-1): DAGVTQSPTHLIKTRGQQVTLRCSPKSGHDTVSWYQQALGQGPQFIFQYYEEEERQRGNFPDRFSGHQFPNYSSELNVNALLLGDSALYLCASSLAPGVGNEQFFGPGTRLTVL.

This clonotype turned up a few times. This chain joins TRBV7-9 and TRBJ2-2; TRBD1 aligns across 9 bases. This CDR3 is 19 amino acids long. V lost 1 base, J lost 0 bases, and 9 bases stayed unmatched. In germline, CDR1 is SEHNR, CDR2 FQNEAQ (reference sequence). The CDR3 sequence: CASSLGGTGQLANTGELFF. The DNA for the CDR3 is TGTGCCAGCAGCTTAGGTGGGACAGGGCAACTAGCGAACACCGGGGAGCTGTTTTTT.

This clonotype was recorded a few times. The chain has TRBV5-6 and TRBJ2-5, with D unresolved. The CDR3 covers 15 residues. Trimming left V 3 bases short and J 5 bases short, with 17 bases between. Germline CDR1 and CDR2: SGHDT and YYEEEE. The CDR3 sequence: CASSYKTQNSETQYF. The CDR3 bases are TGTGCCAGCAGCTACAAGACTCAAAACTCGGAGACCCAGTACTTC.

The V and J genes are TRBV27 and TRBJ2-1; 10 bases agree with TRBD2. Trimming took 3 bases from V and 8 from J; bases not matched to a gene: 7. The germline gives CDR1 MNHEY, CDR2 SMNVEV (reference sequence). This CDR3 region has 15 residues. The CDR3 DNA reads TGTGCCAGCAGTTTCCCAGCGGGGGGGAGGTATGAGCAGTTCTTC. Its protein product is CASSFPAGGRYEQFF.

By frequency in the sample, this clonotype is medium-sized. The CDR3 DNA follows: TGTGCCAGTAGTTACCGTCCAGGGGGCAGAGATACGCAGTATTTT. This encodes CASSYRPGGRDTQYF. This chain connects TRBV19 to TRBJ2-3, with 8 positions matching TRBD1. Losses at the gene ends were 5 bases for V and 5 bases for J; bases not matched to a gene: 9. Per the germline V gene, CDR1 is LNHDA and CDR2 is SQIVND (reference sequence). This CDR3 spans 15 amino acids.

This clonotype was observed at least ten times. This sequence joins TRBV12-3 or TRBV12-4 and TRBJ2-1; no firm D call. The CDR3 length is 12 residues. V lost 1 base, J lost 9 bases, and 7 bases lay in between. As DNA, the CDR3 is TGTGCCAGCAGTTTAGGGGCCCCTGAGCAGTTCTTC. It encodes CASSLGAPEQFF.

By proportion, this clonotype is medium-sized. This chain uses TRBV6-1 with TRBJ2-1; 7 bases line up with TRBD1. The CDR3 sequence is 12 residues long. V was clipped by 5 bases and J by 12 bases; unmatched bases: 7. Germline V gene data show CDR1 as MNHNS and CDR2 as SASEGT. This CDR3 is CASSPRQGRQFF. The CDR3 DNA reads TGTGCCAGCAGTCCGCGACAGGGTCGGCAGTTCTTC.

This clonotype was counted many times. The chain recombines TRBV6-1 with TRBJ2-7; no definite D call. The CDR3 spans 15 residues. V was trimmed by 4 bases and J by 2 bases, leaving 15 bases between them. Germline CDR1 reads MNHNS; CDR2 reads SASEGT. CDR3 amino acids: CASSVSLTAAYEQYF. CDR3 DNA: TGTGCCAGCAGTGTTTCCCTGACTGCTGCCTACGAGCAGTACTTC.

This chain connects TRBV5-6 to TRBJ2-3; 11 bases align to TRBD2. This CDR3 comprises 17 residues. V lost 2 bases and J lost 2; bases outside the gene matches: 7. Germline V gene lookup returns CDR1 SGHDT and CDR2 YYEEEE. CDR3 nucleotides: TGTGCCAGCAGCTTTGCCCGACTAGCGGGGCTCACAGATACGCAGTATTTT. It yields the protein CASSFARLAGLTDTQYF.

This clonotype counts as medium-sized. The chain recombines TRBV6-6 with TRBJ2-7; 8 bases align to TRBD2. The V segment lost 6 bases and the J segment 2 bases; nucleotides outside the gene matches: 9. This CDR3 comprises 15 residues. Germline CDR1 and CDR2: MNHNY and SVGAGI (reference sequence). Here the CDR3 reads CASRPPGLDTYEQYF. Written as DNA, the CDR3 is TGTGCCAGCAGACCCCCGGGACTAGATACCTACGAGCAGTACTTC.

CDR3 loop: CASSLYRGRDGYTF. DNA for the CDR3: TGTGCCAGCAGCCTATACAGGGGGCGTGATGGCTACACCTTC. The J gene is TRBJ1-2, the V gene TRBV6-5; 9 bases map to TRBD1. This CDR3 spans 14 amino acids. Germline assignment: CDR1 MNHEY and CDR2 SVGAGI. Germline trimming cut 6 bases from V and 6 bases from J; bases unmatched to any gene: 8.

This clonotype was found many times. The V call is TRBV20-1, the J call TRBJ1-1; maybe TRBD1 (5 bases). Deletions cut 0 bases from V and 1 base from J, with 6 bases between. This CDR3 comprises 13 residues. Germline assignment: CDR1 DFQATT and CDR2 SNEGSKA (reference sequence). CDR3 region: CSARDQGNTEAFF. CDR3 in DNA: TGCAGTGCTAGAGATCAGGGGAACACTGAAGCTTTCTTT.